This entry features one T cell receptor (beta chain) sequence. Other DNA sequences from this sample encode an identical CDR3 as well. The sample belongs to a study of blood T cell repertoires in COVID-19. Turning to the study itself: COVID-19 samples, acute and convalescent, were from the United States, Italy and Spain. Nucleic acid was either cDNA or gDNA, and it came from T cells, B-cell-depleted T cells, or PBMCs.

The CDR3 spans 13 residues. V was clipped by 5 bases and J by 4 bases, with 9 bases between them. Cohorts were based on clinical histories the participants reported. Recovered participants had two consecutive negative NP/OP PCR tests, healthcare professional clearance, or symptom resolution. Sequencing was performed with immunoSEQ multiplex PCR; in TCRdb, only in-frame clones are kept and a portion is missing. The repertoire includes over 250,000 clones, around 89% of them detected once, and roughly 2.3% sits in the top ten. J is TRBJ1-5 and V is TRBV12-3 or TRBV12-4; D is ambiguous. Sequencing used PBMCs or T cells enriched from blood (not recorded which). The source of this sequence is a woman aged 18-35 years who had recovered from COVID-19. The CDR3 region has the DNA TGTGCCAGCAGTCTATTATCGAATCAGCCCCAGCATTTT. Protein sequence: CASSLLSNQPQHF.